This TCR beta chain was obtained from a study of cytomegalovirus exposure and HLA in healthy donors. For the study at large: Unique TCR beta sequences numbering approximately 120 million came from 150 million to 200 million T cells in an earlier analysis. Broader study findings: Reports showed the classifier diagnosing cytomegalovirus status with high specificity and sensitivity. What a later analysis reportedly showed was that an Asian-associated ancestry cluster had fewer N-insertions than the approximately 720-donor mean. Previous analysis showed most TCR beta V segments were productive about 90% or about 30% of the time.

Primers included in the PCR were 60 Vbeta and 13 Jbeta primers. Using immunoSEQ multiplex PCR, the repertoire was profiled, and TCRdb retains in-frame clones only, with some absent. The table records some 71,000 clones, around 76% of them present only once. Worth noting for this clone: The antigen is not known.

The CDR3 has 13 amino acids. The germline CDR1 and CDR2 sequences are MNHNS and SASEGT. V lost 4 bases to trimming and J lost 0 bases, with 7 bases between them. The material sequenced was PBMCs. The receptor's source is a man between 18 and 29 years old in good health and CMV-seronegative. The V call is TRBV6-1, the J call TRBJ2-7; D possibly corresponds to TRBD2 (5 bases). For the CDR3, the DNA is TGTGCCAGCAGTGGCGGGCGCTCCTACGAGCAGTACTTC. Amino acids: CASSGGRSYEQYF.